Listed below are T cell receptor beta chains from one sample, sequenced in a study of identical twins. MiXCR was run by TCRdb on the 5' RACE reads, yielding one entry per CDR3 protein. The table includes about 460,000 distinct CDR3 sequences, 11% to 15% detected once. The sample was also reused in another study, on yellow fever vaccine responses in identical twins.

Sequencing used CD4+ T cells sorted from blood. These receptors originate from a woman aged 18 to 35 in good health. Both conserved end residues are part of each CDR3. Fields, in order: D gene, V gene, J gene, CDR3 length, clone size, CDR3 DNA, CDR3 protein. A D gene is named only where the DNA matches it firmly. A clone size is listed for some rows: how often the clone was seen (once, few, many), or a class if it is expanded.

>.|TRBV10-3|TRBJ1-6|15|.
TGTGCCATCAGTGAGGTTTTAACCGGGAATTCACCCCTCCACTTT
CAISEVLTGNSPLHF
>.|TRBV20-1|TRBJ1-1|11|.
TGCAGTGCCTGGATGAACACTGAAGCTTTCTTT
CSAWMNTEAFF
>TRBD2|TRBV14|TRBJ2-3|17|many
TGTGCCAGCAGCCCTGGTTTTCTCGCGGGGGACACAGATACGCAGTATTTT
CASSPGFLAGDTDTQYF
>.|TRBV6-5|TRBJ1-3|15|.
TGTGCCAGCAGTTACGAGGGTATTAATGGAAACACCATATATTTT
CASSYEGINGNTIYF
>.|TRBV4-3|TRBJ1-1|15|.
TGCGCCAGCAGCCAAACGCGTAGATCGAACACTGAAGCTTTCTTT
CASSQTRRSNTEAFF
>.|TRBV6-4|TRBJ2-1|14|few
TGTGCCAGCAATTTGTACTACGAGTACAATGAGCAGTTCTTC
CASNLYYEYNEQFF
>TRBD2|TRBV4-3|TRBJ2-7|17|few
TGCGCCAGCAGCCAAGATTTGCGGACTAGCGGGATTTTGGAGCAGTACTTC
CASSQDLRTSGILEQYF
>TRBD2|TRBV29-1|TRBJ2-3|13|few
TGCAGCGTGGAACTGGGCGGGAGGGATACGCAGTATTTT
CSVELGGRDTQYF
>TRBD2|TRBV20-1|TRBJ2-1|14|few
TGCAGTGCTTCGACTAGCGGGCATTACAATGAGCAGTTCTTC
CSASTSGHYNEQFF
>.|TRBV5-1|TRBJ2-1|15|few
TGCGCCAGCAGCTTGGTACTAAGCTCCTACAATGAGCAGTTCTTC
CASSLVLSSYNEQFF
>TRBD2|TRBV10-2|TRBJ2-7|17|.
TGCGCCAGCAGTGGAAGGGGAGGGCTGTCAATAACCTACGAGCAGTACTTC
CASSGRGGLSITYEQYF
>.|TRBV7-9|TRBJ2-7|14|few
TGTGCCAGCAGCTTAGGAGGGGCCGCCACCGAGCAGTACTTC
CASSLGGAATEQYF
>TRBD2|TRBV12-3/TRBV12-4|TRBJ2-1|17|few
TGTGCCAGCAGTTTATGGTCTAGCGGGGGGGTTATCAATGAGCAGTTCTTC
CASSLWSSGGVINEQFF
>.|TRBV3-1|TRBJ2-3|15|.
TGTGCCAGCAGCCAAGATGCGGGGGCGTTAGCCACGCAGTATTTT
CASSQDAGALATQYF
>TRBD1|TRBV2|TRBJ1-4|15|few
TGTGCCAGCAGTGCTACGTACAGGGGGCAAGAAAAACTGTTTTTT
CASSATYRGQEKLFF
>.|TRBV28|TRBJ2-3|13|few
TGTGCCAGCGGGCCAGGGGTCACAGATACGCAGTATTTT
CASGPGVTDTQYF
>.|TRBV2|TRBJ2-3|16|.
TGTGCCAGCATTGGCCTCGCAGGGCTTTCAGCAGATACGCAGTATTTT
CASIGLAGLSADTQYF
>.|TRBV7-9|TRBJ2-7|13|.
TGTGCCAGCAGCTCTCGGACAGCAGCCGAGCAGTACTTC
CASSSRTAAEQYF
>.|TRBV20-1|TRBJ2-5|15|few
TGCAGTGCTAGAGATAAGATCCGGGGCCAAGAGACCCAGTACTTC
CSARDKIRGQETQYF
>.|TRBV18|TRBJ2-7|13|few
TGTGCCAGCTCACCACCTGGACAGTACGAGCAGTACTTC
CASSPPGQYEQYF
>TRBD1|TRBV7-8|TRBJ2-7|13|few
TGTGCCAGCAGCTGGGACAGGGACTCCGAGCAGTACTTC
CASSWDRDSEQYF
>.|TRBV4-1|TRBJ2-1|15|many
TGCGCCAGCAGCCAAATAGAGGTGAGGGCGATACTACAGTTCTTC
CASSQIEVRAILQFF
>.|TRBV20-1|TRBJ1-5|15|many
TGCAGTGCTAGAGAGGGCAGCAAATTAAATCAGCCCCAGCATTTT
CSAREGSKLNQPQHF
>TRBD1|TRBV5-1|TRBJ2-2|14|few
TGCGCCAGCAGCACCGGACAGGGCCCCGGGGAGCTGTTTTTT
CASSTGQGPGELFF
>.|TRBV7-2|TRBJ2-5|12|few
TGTGCCAGTGCCCGGCCACAAGAGACCCAGTACTTC
CASARPQETQYF
>.|TRBV4-2|TRBJ1-5|13|many
TGTGCCAGCAGCCAAGGAGACAATCAGCCCCAGCATTTT
CASSQGDNQPQHF
>.|TRBV15|TRBJ1-2|17|.
TGTGCCACCAGCAGAGTATCACCAGGGTTCAGCAACTATGGCTACACCTTC
CATSRVSPGFSNYGYTF
>.|TRBV2|TRBJ2-7|13|few
TGTGCCAGCCTCCTGGGGACATTTTCCGAGCAGTACTTC
CASLLGTFSEQYF
>.|TRBV12-3/TRBV12-4|TRBJ1-6|14|few
TGTGCCAGCAGTTTAGGGGGATGGATTTCACCCCTCCACTTT
CASSLGGWISPLHF
>.|TRBV20-1|TRBJ2-1|13|few
TGCAGTGCTAGTCCGTCGGCCTCCAATGAGCAGTTCTTC
CSASPSASNEQFF
>TRBD1|TRBV10-3|TRBJ2-2|19|.
TGTGCCATCAGTGGCCCACAGGGGGCCTGGGCAGGCGGCACCGGGGAGCTGTTTTTT
CAISGPQGAWAGGTGELFF
>.|TRBV6-5|TRBJ2-7|14|few
TGTGCCAGCAGTTCTACTACCCCCACTTACGAGCAGTACTTC
CASSSTTPTYEQYF
>TRBD2|TRBV27|TRBJ2-7|16|.
TGTGCCAGCAGCCCTACGGGACTACCGAGCCCCTACGAGCAGTACTTC
CASSPTGLPSPYEQYF
>.|TRBV7-6|TRBJ2-3|14|.
TGTGCCAGCAGCTACCTCCCTCTTTCGGATACGCAGTATTTT
CASSYLPLSDTQYF
>.|TRBV2|TRBJ2-5|13|.
TGTGCCAGCAGTGGATCGGTCGGAGAGACCCAGTACTTC
CASSGSVGETQYF
>.|TRBV12-3/TRBV12-4|TRBJ1-4|14|few
TGTGCCAGCAGTTTTGGTGGGGGGGGTGAAAAACTGTTTTTT
CASSFGGGGEKLFF
>.|TRBV20-1|TRBJ2-7|13|few
TGCAGTGCTAGAGCTGCCGGGACCTACGAGCAGTACTTC
CSARAAGTYEQYF
>TRBD1|TRBV7-9|TRBJ1-5|14|few
TGTGCCAGCAACTCCGGGACAGGGGGTCAGCCCCAGCATTTT
CASNSGTGGQPQHF
>TRBD1|TRBV5-1|TRBJ2-5|16|many
TGCGCCAGCAGCCAAGAAGGGACAGGGCCCCGAGAGACCCAGTACTTC
CASSQEGTGPRETQYF
>.|TRBV7-9|TRBJ1-6|13|few
TGTGCCAGCAGCTTTAACGAGAATTCACCCCTCCACTTT
CASSFNENSPLHF
>.|TRBV5-6|TRBJ2-5|17|.
TGTGCCAGCAGCTTGGCCCAAGGGGGGGGACGGCAAGAGACCCAGTACTTC
CASSLAQGGGRQETQYF
>TRBD2|TRBV7-6|TRBJ2-7|15|.
TGTGCCAGCAGCTTAGATCTAGCGGGGGCCTACGAGCAGTACTTC
CASSLDLAGAYEQYF